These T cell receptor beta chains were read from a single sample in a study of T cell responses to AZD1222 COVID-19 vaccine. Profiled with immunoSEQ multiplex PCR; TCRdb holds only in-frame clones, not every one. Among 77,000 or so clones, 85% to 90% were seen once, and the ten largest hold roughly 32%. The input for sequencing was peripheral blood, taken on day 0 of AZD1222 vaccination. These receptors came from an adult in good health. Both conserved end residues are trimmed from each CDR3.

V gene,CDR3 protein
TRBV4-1,ASSQPGHQF
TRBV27,ASSSRTDLTYEQY
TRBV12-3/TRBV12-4,ASSFSMERPQH
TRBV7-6,ASSLGGGLGNTIY
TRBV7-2,ASSLGVQGNQPQH
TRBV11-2,ASSLGTGRAYGYT
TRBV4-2,ASSQEEPPYNEQF
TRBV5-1,ASSLAASGRNEQF
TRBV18,ASSREGRSHTEAF
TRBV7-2,ASSLESTINYNEQF
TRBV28,ASSSKGLLGSYEQY
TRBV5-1,ASSGGLAGIYNEQF
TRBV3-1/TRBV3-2,ASSQDRDRAPNEAF
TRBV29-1,SVPLGQGNEQF
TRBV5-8,ASSPFGQGENYGYT
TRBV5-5,ASSGDIYGYT
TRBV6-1,ASSETGVPH
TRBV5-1,ASGQGIGSYEQY
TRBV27,ASSSPRTSYNEQF
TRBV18,ASSPPTTYEQY
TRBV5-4,ASSLQGKHEQY
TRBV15,ATSSTQDEQF
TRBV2,ASRLGQGNYGYT
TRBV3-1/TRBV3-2,ASSQRGMGADEQY
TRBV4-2,ASSQDRQHYNEQF
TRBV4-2,ASSPLAEVRRSGTSNEQF
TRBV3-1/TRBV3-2,ASSRGQGSFGYT
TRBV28,ASTSVGQGARNSPLH